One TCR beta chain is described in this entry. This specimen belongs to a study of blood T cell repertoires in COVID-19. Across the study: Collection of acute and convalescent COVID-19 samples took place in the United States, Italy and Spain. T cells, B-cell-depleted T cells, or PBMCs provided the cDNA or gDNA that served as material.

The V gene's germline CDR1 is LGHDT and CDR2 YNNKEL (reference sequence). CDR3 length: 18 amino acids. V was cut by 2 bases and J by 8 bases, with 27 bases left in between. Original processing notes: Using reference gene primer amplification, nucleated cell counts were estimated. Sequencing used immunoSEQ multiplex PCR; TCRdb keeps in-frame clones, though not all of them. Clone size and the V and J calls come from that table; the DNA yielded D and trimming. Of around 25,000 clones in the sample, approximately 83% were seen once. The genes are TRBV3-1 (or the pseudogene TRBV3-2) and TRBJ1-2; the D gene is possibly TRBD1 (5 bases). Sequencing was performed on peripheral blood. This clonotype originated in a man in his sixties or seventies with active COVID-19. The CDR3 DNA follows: TGTGCCAGCAGCCAATTACAACGCCCGGGACTAATGTTCGGGGGCTACACCTTC. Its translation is CASSQLQRPGLMFGGYTF.